The 17 T cell receptor beta chains below come from one sample, sequenced in a study of shared clonotypes between healthy human individuals (dated by TCRdb to about 2020). The library was produced with the immunoSEQ multiplex PCR assay. This immuneACCESS table, as held by TCRdb, lists in-frame sequences with V and J called but not all clones. Of the missing ones, under half trace to an unresolved V gene in checked studies; the others have no known cause. The sample table holds millions of clones, of which just over 90% were seen once. The leading ten clones occupy 0.39% of the sample. Material for sequencing was naive CD4+ T cells from PBMCs. The label giving this sample's cell subset or site can be read as: CD45RA+ positively selected. Receptor source: a man aged 18 to 29 in good health. Some clones in this sample may be carry-over from other donors' samples.

The rearrangement links TRBV9 to TRBJ2-7; D might be TRBD2 (6 bases). The germline gives CDR1 SGDLS, CDR2 YYNGEE. Trimming removed 3 bases at V and 3 bases at J, with 19 bases between. CDR3 size: 16 residues. The CDR3 nucleotides are TGTGCCAGCAGCGCAGGGCCTATCGGAGGGCTCTACGAGCAGTACTTC. It encodes CASSAGPIGGLYEQYF.

The CDR3 region has the DNA TGTGCCAGCAGCCAAACAGGGGGGGCGCGGTACGAGCAGTACTTC. Amino acids: CASSQTGGARYEQYF. The chain couples TRBV6-6 to TRBJ2-7; D perhaps matches TRBD1 (8 bases). The CDR3 consists of 15 residues. Germline V gene sequence: CDR1 MNHNY, CDR2 SVGAGI (reference sequence). The ends were cut back, 6 bases at V and 4 bases at J, with 19 bases in the middle.

CDR3 sequence (DNA): TGTGCCAGCAGTTACCCCACTGTAGCGGTTCAAGAGACCCAGTACTTC. As protein: CASSYPTVAVQETQYF. The chain has TRBV6-6 and TRBJ2-5; TRBD2 might be the D (6 bases). V lost 2 bases and J 2 bases, leaving 15 bases between the germline ends. There are 16 residues in the CDR3. Per germline, CDR1 MNHNY and CDR2 SVGAGI (reference sequence).

This chain joins TRBV5-4 and TRBJ2-5; D remains ambiguous. V was clipped by 3 bases and J by 3 bases, with 9 bases between them. CDR3 length: 13 residues. Germline assignment: CDR1 SGHNT and CDR2 YYREEE (reference sequence). CDR3 protein: CASSSRGKETQYF. DNA for the CDR3: TGTGCCAGCAGCTCCCGTGGTAAAGAGACCCAGTACTTC.

The genes are TRBV19 and TRBJ1-2, with 7 bases identical to TRBD1. CDR3 size: 12 residues. V was clipped by 5 bases and J by 5 bases; unmatched bases: 2. From germline, CDR1 is LNHDA and CDR2 SQIVND (reference sequence). In DNA form, the CDR3 reads TGTGCCAGTAGTCCGGGACAGTATGGCTACACCTTC. Translating gives CASSPGQYGYTF.

The CDR3 reads CASSLATGGRGYTF. CDR3 bases: TGTGCCAGCAGTCTCGCAACAGGGGGGCGCGGCTACACCTTC. The chain is built from TRBV28 and TRBJ1-2, with 8 bases lining up with TRBD1. The CDR3 runs to 14 residues. V lost 5 bases and J lost 8; bases outside the gene matches: 10. Germline V CDR1 and CDR2: MDHEN, SYDVKM.

The V gene is TRBV7-2, the J gene TRBJ2-1; D is unresolved. CDR1 and CDR2 (germline): SGHTA, FQGNSA. V lost 2 bases to trimming and J lost 8 bases, with 10 bases between them. This CDR3 is built from 13 residues. In DNA, the CDR3 is TGTGCCAGCAGCTTACAGTGGCGTGATGAGCAGTTCTTC. Translating gives CASSLQWRDEQFF.

The chain couples TRBV28 to TRBJ1-2; maybe TRBD1 (5 bases). Germline CDR1 and CDR2: MDHEN and SYDVKM. V lost 4 bases and J lost 7, with 22 bases in between. The CDR3 loop spans 16 amino acids. The CDR3 DNA is TGTGCCAGCAGTTCCGACAGTCTATCTTTTCGTGGTGGCTACACCTTC. Its protein is CASSSDSLSFRGGYTF.

This clone was counted between two and nine times. This chain connects TRBV2 to TRBJ1-5, with 7 bases lining up with TRBD1. V lost 6 bases and J lost 5; bases outside the gene matches: 10. Per the germline V gene, CDR1 is SNHLY and CDR2 is FYNNEI. The CDR3 totals 15 residues. The CDR3, as DNA: TGTGCCAGCAGCAAGGGACAGTCAGGAGATCAGCCCCAGCATTTT. It translates to CASSKGQSGDQPQHF.

CDR3 sequence (DNA): TGTGCCAGCAGCCGGTTCCGGGACACAACCTACGAGCAGTACTTC. It yields the protein CASSRFRDTTYEQYF. This sequence joins TRBV7-8 and TRBJ2-7, with a weak D call TRBD1 (6 bases). V lost 5 bases to trimming and J lost 2 bases, with 16 bases between them. CDR1 SGHVS and CDR2 FQNEAQ come from the germline V gene. The CDR3 has 15 residues.

About this clone: Other DNA sequences in the same sample also yield this CDR3. The chain recombines TRBV9 with TRBJ2-7, with D perhaps matching TRBD1 or TRBD2 (5 bases each). With 0 bases removed from V and 0 bases from J, the gap between germline ends came to 10 bases. Per germline, CDR1 SGDLS and CDR2 YYNGEE. The CDR3 contains 15 residues. The CDR3 loop is CASSVGGTSSYEQYF. CDR3 nucleotide sequence: TGTGCCAGCAGCGTAGGAGGGACCTCCTCCTACGAGCAGTACTTC.

V gene TRBV5-1 combines with J gene TRBJ2-1; the match to TRBD1 covers 10 bases. Germline V gene data show CDR1 as SGHRS and CDR2 as YFSETQ. This CDR3 contains 17 residues. Trimming removed 0 bases from V and 1 base from J; junction bases left unmatched: 4. CDR3 loop: CASSLAPGQGSYNEQFF. In DNA, the CDR3 is TGCGCCAGCAGCTTGGCCCCGGGACAGGGGTCCTACAATGAGCAGTTCTTC.

This chain joins TRBV10-2 and TRBJ2-1; D uncertain. Trimming stripped 10 bases from V and 5 bases from J, with 18 bases between. This CDR3 is built from 14 residues. Germline CDR1 reads WSHSY; CDR2 reads SAAADI. CDR3 nucleotides: TGCGCCACCCAATTAGGGTTCCAAAACAATGAGCAGTTCTTC. Protein: CATQLGFQNNEQFF.

This chain joins TRBV7-2 and TRBJ1-1; a weak D match, TRBD1 (6 bases). The CDR3 covers 19 residues. Germline V gene data show CDR1 as SGHTA and CDR2 as FQGNSA. Trimming shortened V by 1 base and J by 4 bases, and 25 bases separated the two germline ends. The CDR3 loop is CASSLVGTGGQGLATEAFF. CDR3 bases: TGTGCCAGCAGCTTAGTGGGAACCGGGGGCCAGGGTTTAGCCACTGAAGCTTTCTTT.

The chain couples TRBV5-3 to TRBJ1-1; TRBD1 agrees at 8 bases. TRBV5-3 is noted as an ORF with a role that remains uncertain. The CDR3 runs 17 residues. V was clipped by 0 bases and J by 1 base; unmatched bases: 8. The chain's CDR3 is CARSLETGVESNTEAFF. DNA of the CDR3: TGTGCCAGAAGCTTGGAGACAGGGGTAGAGTCGAACACTGAAGCTTTCTTT.

This chain uses TRBV7-2 with TRBJ2-7; D is possibly TRBD1 or TRBD2 (6 bases each). The germline V gene has CDR1 SGHTA and CDR2 FQGNSA. V was trimmed by 2 bases and J by 4 bases, leaving 18 bases between them. There are 16 residues in the CDR3. Here the CDR3 DNA reads TGTGCCAGCAGCTTAAAGCGCGCCGGGGGCTCATACGAGCAGTACTTC. Translated, it gives CASSLKRAGGSYEQYF.

The chain carries TRBV5-1 and TRBJ2-2, with 7 bases that match TRBD1. The germline V gene encodes CDR1 SGHRS and CDR2 YFSETQ. After removal of 3 bases from V and 6 bases from J, the junction contained 5 bases not matched to a gene. This CDR3 is 14 amino acids long. The CDR3 loop reads CASSSGTDPGELFF. The DNA for the CDR3 is TGCGCCAGCAGCTCCGGGACAGATCCCGGGGAGCTGTTTTTT.